This T cell receptor beta chain was documented in a study of neurological immune-mediated disorders. Whole-study findings and limits: HTLV-1-associated myelopathy showed the most TCR clonal expansion; multiple sclerosis the least, below healthy controls.

CDR1 MNHEY and CDR2 SVGEGT come from the germline V gene. The CDR3 spans 11 residues. With respect to this clonotype: The antigen is not known. This may be a read error, as it is one base from a much larger clone.

From the 5' RACE reads, TCRdb called clonotypes with MiXCR, one entry per CDR3 protein. This sample has about 49,000 distinct CDR3 sequences, with 7.5% to 9.5% found just once. Time point indicated: longitudinal time-point 3. The study drew its healthy controls from blood bank volunteers in Maryland, USA. The sequence came from a woman in her thirties or forties in good health. The chain has TRBV6-2 or TRBV6-3 and TRBJ1-1; no definite D call. The source material was PBMCs. CDR3 sequence: CASSLGTEALF. The CDR3 DNA sequence: TGTGCCAGCAGCCTGGGAACTGAAGCTTTATTT.